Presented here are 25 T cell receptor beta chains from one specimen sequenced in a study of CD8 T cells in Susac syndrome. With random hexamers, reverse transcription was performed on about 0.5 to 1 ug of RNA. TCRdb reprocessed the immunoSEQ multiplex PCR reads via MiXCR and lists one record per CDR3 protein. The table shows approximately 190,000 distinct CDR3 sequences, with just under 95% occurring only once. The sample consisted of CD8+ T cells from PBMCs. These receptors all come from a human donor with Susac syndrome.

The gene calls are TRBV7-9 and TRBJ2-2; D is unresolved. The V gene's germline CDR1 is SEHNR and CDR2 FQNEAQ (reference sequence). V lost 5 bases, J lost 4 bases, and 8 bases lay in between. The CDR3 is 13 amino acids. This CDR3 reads CASSPVLTGELFF. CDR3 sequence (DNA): TGTGCCAGCAGCCCAGTTCTCACCGGGGAGCTGTTTTTT.

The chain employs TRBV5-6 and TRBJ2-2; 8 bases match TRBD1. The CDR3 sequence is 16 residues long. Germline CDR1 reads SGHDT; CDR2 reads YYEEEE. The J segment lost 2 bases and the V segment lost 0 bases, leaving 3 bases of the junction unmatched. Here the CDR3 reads CASSLVGTGNTGELFF. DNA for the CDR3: TGTGCCAGCAGCTTGGTGGGGACAGGTAACACCGGGGAGCTGTTTTTT.

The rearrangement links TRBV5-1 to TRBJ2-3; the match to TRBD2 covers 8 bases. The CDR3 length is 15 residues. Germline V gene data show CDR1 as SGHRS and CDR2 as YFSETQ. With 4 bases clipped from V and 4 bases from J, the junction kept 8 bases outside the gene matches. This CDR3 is CASSPLTSEADTQYF. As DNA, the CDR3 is TGCGCCAGCAGCCCGTTGACTAGCGAGGCAGATACGCAGTATTTT.

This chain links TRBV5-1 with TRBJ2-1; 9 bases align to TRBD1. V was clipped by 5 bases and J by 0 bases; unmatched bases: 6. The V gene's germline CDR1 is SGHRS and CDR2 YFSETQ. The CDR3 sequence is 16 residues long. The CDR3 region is CASRKTGGSSYNEQFF. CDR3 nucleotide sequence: TGCGCCAGCAGGAAGACAGGGGGGAGCTCCTACAATGAGCAGTTCTTC. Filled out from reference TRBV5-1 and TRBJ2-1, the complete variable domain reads KAGVTQTPRYLIKTRGQQVTLSCSPISGHRSVSWYQQTPGQGLQFLFEYFSETQRNKGNFPGRFSGRQFSNSRSEMNVSTLELGDSALYLCASRKTGGSSYNEQFFGPGTRLTVL.

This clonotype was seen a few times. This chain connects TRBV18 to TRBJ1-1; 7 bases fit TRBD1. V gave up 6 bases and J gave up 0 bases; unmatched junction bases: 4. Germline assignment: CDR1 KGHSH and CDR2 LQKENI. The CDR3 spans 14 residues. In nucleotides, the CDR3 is TGTGCCAGCTCTCCGGGACAGTTGAACACTGAAGCTTTCTTT. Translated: CASSPGQLNTEAFF.

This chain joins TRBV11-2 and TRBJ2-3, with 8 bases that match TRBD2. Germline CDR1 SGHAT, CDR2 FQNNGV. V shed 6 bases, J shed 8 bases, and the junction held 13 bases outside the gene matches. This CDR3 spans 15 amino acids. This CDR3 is CASSFPSGSSRTQYF. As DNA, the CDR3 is TGTGCCAGCAGTTTCCCTAGCGGGTCATCACGTACGCAGTATTTT.

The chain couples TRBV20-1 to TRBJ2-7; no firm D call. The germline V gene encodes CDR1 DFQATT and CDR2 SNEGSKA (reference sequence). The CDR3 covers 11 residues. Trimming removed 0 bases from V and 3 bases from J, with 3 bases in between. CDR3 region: CSARDGYEQYF. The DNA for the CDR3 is TGCAGTGCTAGAGATGGCTACGAGCAGTACTTC.

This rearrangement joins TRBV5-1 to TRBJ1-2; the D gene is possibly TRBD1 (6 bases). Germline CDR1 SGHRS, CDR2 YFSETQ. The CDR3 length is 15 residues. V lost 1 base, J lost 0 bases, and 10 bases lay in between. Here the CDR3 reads CASSLRTDSNYGYTF. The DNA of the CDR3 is TGCGCCAGCAGCTTGAGGACAGACTCTAACTATGGCTACACCTTC. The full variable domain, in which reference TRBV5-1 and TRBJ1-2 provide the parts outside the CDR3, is KAGVTQTPRYLIKTRGQQVTLSCSPISGHRSVSWYQQTPGQGLQFLFEYFSETQRNKGNFPGRFSGRQFSNSRSEMNVSTLELGDSALYLCASSLRTDSNYGYTFGSGTRLTVV.

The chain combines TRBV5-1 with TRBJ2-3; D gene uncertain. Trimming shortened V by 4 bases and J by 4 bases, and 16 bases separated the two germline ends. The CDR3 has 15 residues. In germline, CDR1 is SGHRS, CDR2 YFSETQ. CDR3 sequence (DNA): TGCGCCAGCAGCGCACCAGCATCCGGCCCAGATACGCAGTATTTT. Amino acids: CASSAPASGPDTQYF.

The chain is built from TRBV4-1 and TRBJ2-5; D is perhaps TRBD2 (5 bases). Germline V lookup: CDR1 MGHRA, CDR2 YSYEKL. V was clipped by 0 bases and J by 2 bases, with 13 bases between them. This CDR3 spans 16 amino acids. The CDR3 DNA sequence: TGCGCCAGCAGCCAAGATCGAGGAGGAACTCAAGAGACCCAGTACTTC. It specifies CASSQDRGGTQETQYF.

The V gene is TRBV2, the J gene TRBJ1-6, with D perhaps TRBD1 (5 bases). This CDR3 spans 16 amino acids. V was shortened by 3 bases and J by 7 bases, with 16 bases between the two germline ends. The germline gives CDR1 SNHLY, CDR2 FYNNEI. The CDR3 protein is CASSEGGSPSNSPLHF. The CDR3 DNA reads TGTGCCAGCAGTGAGGGGGGGTCCCCGTCCAATTCACCCCTCCACTTT.

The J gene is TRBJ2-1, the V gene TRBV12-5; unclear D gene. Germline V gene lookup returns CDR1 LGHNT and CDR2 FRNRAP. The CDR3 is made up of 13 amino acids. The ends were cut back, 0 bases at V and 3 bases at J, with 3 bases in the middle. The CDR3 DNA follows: TGTGCTAGTGGTTTGGTAAACTACAATGAGCAGTTCTTC. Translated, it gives CASGLVNYNEQFF.

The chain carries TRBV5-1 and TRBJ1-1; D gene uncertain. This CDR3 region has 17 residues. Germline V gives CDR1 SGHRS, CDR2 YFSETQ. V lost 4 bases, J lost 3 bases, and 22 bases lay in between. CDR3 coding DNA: TGCGCCAGCAGCCGCCGGGCTCTACAGAGCGCTTACACTGAAGCTTTCTTT. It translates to CASSRRALQSAYTEAFF.

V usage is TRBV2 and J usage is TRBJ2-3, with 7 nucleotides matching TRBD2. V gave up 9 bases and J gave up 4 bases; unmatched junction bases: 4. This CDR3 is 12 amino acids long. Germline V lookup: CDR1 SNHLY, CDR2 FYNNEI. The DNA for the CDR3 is TGTGCCAGTTGTCGGGGGGCAGATACGCAGTATTTT. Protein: CASCRGADTQYF.

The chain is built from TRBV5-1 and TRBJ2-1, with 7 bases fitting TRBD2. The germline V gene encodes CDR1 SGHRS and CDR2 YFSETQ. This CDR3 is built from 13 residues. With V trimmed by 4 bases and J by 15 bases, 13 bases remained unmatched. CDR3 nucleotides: TGCGCCAGCAGCCTACGGGAGGCGGGGAGTCGGTTCTTC. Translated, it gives CASSLREAGSRFF.

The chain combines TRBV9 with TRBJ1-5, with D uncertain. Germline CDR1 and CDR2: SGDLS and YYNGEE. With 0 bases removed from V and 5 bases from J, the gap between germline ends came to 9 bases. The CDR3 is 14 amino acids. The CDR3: CASSVGQEDQPQHF. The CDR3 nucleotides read TGTGCCAGCAGCGTAGGGCAGGAGGATCAGCCCCAGCATTTT.

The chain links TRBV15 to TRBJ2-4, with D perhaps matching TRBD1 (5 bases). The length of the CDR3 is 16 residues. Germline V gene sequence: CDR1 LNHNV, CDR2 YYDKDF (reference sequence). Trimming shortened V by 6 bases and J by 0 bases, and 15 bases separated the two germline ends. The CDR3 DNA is TGTGCCACCAGTCAGTGGGCAGGGCTAGCCAAAAACATTCAGTACTTC. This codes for CATSQWAGLAKNIQYF.

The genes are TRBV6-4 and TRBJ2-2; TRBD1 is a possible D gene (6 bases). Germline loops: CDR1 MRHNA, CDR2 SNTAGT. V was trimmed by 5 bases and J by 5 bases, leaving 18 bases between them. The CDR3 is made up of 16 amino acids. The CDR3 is CASSQFTGTPTGELFF. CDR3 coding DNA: TGTGCCAGCAGTCAATTTACCGGGACACCAACCGGGGAGCTGTTTTTT.

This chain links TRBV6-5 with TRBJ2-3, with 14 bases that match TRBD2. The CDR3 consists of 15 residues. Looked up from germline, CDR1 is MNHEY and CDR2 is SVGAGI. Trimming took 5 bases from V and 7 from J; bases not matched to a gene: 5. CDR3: CASSLWTSGGNTQYF. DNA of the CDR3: TGTGCCAGCAGTCTCTGGACTAGCGGGGGGAATACGCAGTATTTT.

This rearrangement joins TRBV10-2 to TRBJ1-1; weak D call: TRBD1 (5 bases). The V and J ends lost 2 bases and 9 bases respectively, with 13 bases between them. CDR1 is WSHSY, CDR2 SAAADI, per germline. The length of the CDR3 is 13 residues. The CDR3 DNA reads TGCGCCAGCAGTGAGCCCCCCAGGGCACAAGCTTTCTTT. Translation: CASSEPPRAQAFF.

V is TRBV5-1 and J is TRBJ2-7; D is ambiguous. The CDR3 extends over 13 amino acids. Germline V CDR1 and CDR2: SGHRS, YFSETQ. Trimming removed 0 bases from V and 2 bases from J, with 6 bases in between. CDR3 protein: CASSLATAYEQYF. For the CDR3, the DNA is TGCGCCAGCAGCTTGGCCACAGCCTACGAGCAGTACTTC.

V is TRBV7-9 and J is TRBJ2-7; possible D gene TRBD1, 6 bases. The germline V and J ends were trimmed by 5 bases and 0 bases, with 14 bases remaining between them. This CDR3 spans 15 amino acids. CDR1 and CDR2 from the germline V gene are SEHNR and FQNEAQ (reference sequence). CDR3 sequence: CASSLDTGSSYEQYF. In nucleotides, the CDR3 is TGTGCCAGCAGCCTGGATACAGGGAGCTCCTACGAGCAGTACTTC.

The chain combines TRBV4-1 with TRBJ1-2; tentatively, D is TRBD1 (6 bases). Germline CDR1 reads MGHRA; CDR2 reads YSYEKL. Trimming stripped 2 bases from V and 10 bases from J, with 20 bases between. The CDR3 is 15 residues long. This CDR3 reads CASSQSSGTTSFYTF. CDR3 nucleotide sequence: TGCGCCAGCAGCCAATCTTCCGGGACAACATCGTTCTACACCTTC.

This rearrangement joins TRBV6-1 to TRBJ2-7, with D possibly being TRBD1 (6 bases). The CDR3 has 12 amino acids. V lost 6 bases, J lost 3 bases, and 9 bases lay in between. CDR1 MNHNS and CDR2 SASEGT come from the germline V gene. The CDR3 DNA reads TGTGCCAGCAGGACAGGAGTCTACGAGCAGTACTTC. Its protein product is CASRTGVYEQYF.

The CDR3 DNA is TGTGCCATCTCCGGGACAGGGGGCGTCGAGCAGTACTTC. Translation gives CAISGTGGVEQYF. The rearrangement uses TRBV10-3 and TRBJ2-7; 12 positions match TRBD1. Germline CDR1 ENHRY, CDR2 SYGVKD. CDR3 length: 13 residues. The junction had 5 bases not matched to a gene; V was cut back by 8 bases and J by 6 bases.